Below are 21 T cell receptor beta chains sequenced from a single sample in a study of blood T cell repertoires in COVID-19. Generated by immunoSEQ multiplex PCR, the TCRdb table keeps only in-frame clones and is missing some. The repertoire holds roughly 20,000 clones, with roughly nine tenths as singletons. Sequenced sample: peripheral blood. These receptors were obtained from a human donor with active COVID-19. The donor label of this sample is uncertain.

This clone appeared a few times. The CDR3 spells CASSLSGEVNGYTF. DNA of the CDR3: TGTGCCAGCAGTTTATCGGGGGAGGTGAATGGCTACACCTTC. This sequence joins TRBV28 and TRBJ1-2; D is perhaps TRBD1 (5 bases). The germline V gene encodes CDR1 MDHEN and CDR2 SYDVKM. The CDR3 loop spans 14 amino acids. The V end lost 1 base, the J end lost 6 bases, and 12 bases lay between the germline ends.

The chain is built from TRBV5-1 and TRBJ2-7, with 7 bases matching TRBD2. J gave up 2 bases and V 4 bases, and 9 bases lay outside the gene matches. Per germline, CDR1 SGHRS and CDR2 YFSETQ. The CDR3 is 15 residues long. The CDR3 protein is CASSPNGDYPYEQYF. Here the CDR3 DNA reads TGCGCCAGCAGCCCTAACGGGGACTACCCCTACGAGCAGTACTTC.

This chain links TRBV28 with TRBJ2-3; D remains ambiguous. V lost 1 base to trimming and J lost 6 bases, with 8 bases between them. Germline V gene sequence: CDR1 MDHEN, CDR2 SYDVKM. The CDR3 is 13 amino acids. This CDR3 reads CASSLSGWDTQYF. Written as DNA, the CDR3 is TGTGCCAGCAGTTTATCGGGTTGGGATACGCAGTATTTT.

The genes are TRBV4-1 and TRBJ2-7, with unresolved D. Germline CDR1 reads MGHRA; CDR2 reads YSYEKL. The CDR3 spans 13 residues. V was clipped by 3 bases and J by 0 bases, with 6 bases between them. Here the CDR3 DNA reads TGCGCCAGCAGCCATCCAGGCTCCTACGAGCAGTACTTC. Translation: CASSHPGSYEQYF.

The gene calls are TRBV30 and TRBJ1-4, with TRBD1 identical over 11 bases. This CDR3 is 16 amino acids long. With V trimmed by 6 bases and J by 4 bases, 10 bases remained unmatched. CDR1 GTSNPN and CDR2 SVGIG come from the germline V gene (reference sequence). CDR3 amino acids: CACSGTGGQNNEKLFF. DNA for the CDR3: TGTGCCTGTTCCGGGACAGGGGGTCAAAATAATGAAAAACTGTTTTTT.

This sequence joins TRBV30 and TRBJ1-4; TRBD1 matches at 11 bases. Germline assignment: CDR1 GTSNPN and CDR2 SVGIG (reference sequence). This CDR3 region has 15 residues. V shed 5 bases, J shed 11 bases, and the junction held 13 bases outside the gene matches. The DNA for the CDR3 is TGTGCCTGGGGCGCTACAGGGACAGGGGGTGAGAAACTGTTTTTT. Residues: CAWGATGTGGEKLFF.

This chain joins TRBV18 and TRBJ2-5; the D is unclear. The CDR3 loop spans 15 amino acids. Germline V gene data show CDR1 as KGHSH and CDR2 as LQKENI. Trimming stripped 2 bases from V and 0 bases from J, with 10 bases between. The CDR3 sequence is CASSPISDYQETQYF. CDR3 sequence (DNA): TGTGCCAGCTCACCAATCAGCGACTACCAAGAGACCCAGTACTTC.

This chain joins TRBV11-2 and TRBJ1-6; unclear D gene. The V end lost 0 bases, the J end lost 0 bases, and 9 bases lay between the germline ends. Germline loops: CDR1 SGHAT, CDR2 FQNNGV. The CDR3 runs to 17 residues. The CDR3 here is CASSLELTSSYNSPLHF. CDR3 DNA: TGTGCCAGCAGCTTAGAATTAACAAGCTCCTATAATTCACCCCTCCACTTT.

The V gene is TRBV18, the J gene TRBJ2-2, with 9 nucleotides matching TRBD1. Germline V gives CDR1 KGHSH, CDR2 LQKENI. The CDR3 length is 15 residues. V trimming: 3 bases; J trimming: 5 bases; junction bases outside the gene matches: 4. The CDR3 DNA sequence: TGTGCCAGCTCACCCGCGACAGGGGGTACCGGGGAGCTGTTTTTT. Translated: CASSPATGGTGELFF.

The genes are TRBV27 and TRBJ2-3, with 10 nucleotides matching TRBD2. The CDR3 extends over 15 amino acids. V shed 10 bases and J 1 base; nucleotides not matched to a gene: 8. Germline assignment: CDR1 MNHEY and CDR2 SMNVEV (reference sequence). The CDR3 DNA reads TGTGCCACCCGAGGTAGCGGGAGGCGCACAGATACGCAGTATTTT. It codes for CATRGSGRRTDTQYF.

J is TRBJ2-1 and V is TRBV5-4; 9 bases match TRBD1. The V segment lost 7 bases and the J segment 3 bases; nucleotides outside the gene matches: 5. CDR1 is SGHNT and CDR2 is YYREEE in the germline V gene (reference sequence). The CDR3 totals 14 residues. The CDR3 reads CASGGQGFYNEQFF. The DNA for the CDR3 is TGTGCCAGCGGGGGACAGGGTTTCTACAATGAGCAGTTCTTC.

The chain couples TRBV28 to TRBJ1-4; the match to TRBD1 covers 9 bases. The J segment lost 5 bases and the V segment lost 2 bases, leaving 3 bases of the junction unmatched. Germline V lookup: CDR1 MDHEN, CDR2 SYDVKM. The CDR3 sequence is 15 residues long. CDR3 sequence: CASSLPTGGNEKLFF. DNA of the CDR3: TGTGCCAGCAGTTTACCGACAGGGGGGAATGAAAAACTGTTTTTT. The full variable domain, its missing parts supplied by reference TRBV28 and TRBJ1-4, is DVKVTQSSRYLVKRTGEKVFLECVQDMDHENMFWYRQDPGLGLRLIYFSYDVKMKEKGDIPEGYSVSREKKERFSLILESASTNQTSMYLCASSLPTGGNEKLFFGSGTQLSVL.

The rearrangement links TRBV18 to TRBJ2-1; the match to TRBD2 covers 12 bases. Germline V gene sequence: CDR1 KGHSH, CDR2 LQKENI. The CDR3 length is 16 residues. The ends lost 5 bases at V and 7 bases at J; junction bases unmatched: 9. CDR3 sequence reads: CASSSGRTSGINEQFF. CDR3 DNA sequence: TGTGCCAGCTCATCGGGAAGGACTAGCGGGATTAATGAGCAGTTCTTC.

The CDR3 nucleotides are TGTGCCAGCAGCTTGCCTCCTTCCTACGAGCAGTACTTC. Residues: CASSLPPSYEQYF. The rearrangement uses TRBV5-4 and TRBJ2-7; no definite D call. Between the trimmed V and J ends, which lost 1 base and 1 base, there was a span of 6 bases. This CDR3 has 13 residues. Germline V lookup: CDR1 SGHNT, CDR2 YYREEE (reference sequence).

This clone has a single count. The chain is built from TRBV11-2 and TRBJ2-1, with a weak D call TRBD1 (6 bases). The germline CDR1 and CDR2 sequences are SGHAT and FQNNGV. The CDR3 length is 17 residues. The germline V and J ends were trimmed by 0 bases and 0 bases, with 12 bases remaining between them. CDR3 sequence: CASSLDRAGVSYNEQFF. As DNA, the CDR3 is TGTGCCAGCAGCTTAGATCGGGCAGGGGTCTCCTACAATGAGCAGTTCTTC.

This clone ranks as medium-sized. The chain joins TRBV7-9 to TRBJ2-7; D might be TRBD2 (5 bases). Trimming took off 4 bases at V and 5 bases at J, with 15 bases between the two ends. The CDR3 is 14 residues long. Germline loops: CDR1 SEHNR, CDR2 FQNEAQ (reference sequence). The CDR3 here is CASSSPGRPHEQYF. CDR3 bases: TGTGCCAGCAGCTCCCCGGGGAGACCTCACGAGCAGTACTTC.

This sequence joins TRBV9 and TRBJ2-3, with D unresolved. The CDR3 totals 12 residues. The ends were cut back, 4 bases at V and 0 bases at J, with 3 bases in the middle. Germline CDR1 is SGDLS and CDR2 is YYNGEE. CDR3 in amino acids: CASSRSTDTQYF. The CDR3 bases are TGTGCCAGCAGCCGGAGCACAGATACGCAGTATTTT.

This chain joins TRBV11-3 and TRBJ1-1, with no clear D. CDR1 is SGHNT and CDR2 is YENEEA in the germline V gene. The CDR3 consists of 14 residues. The V gene lost 2 bases and the J gene lost 0 bases, with 7 bases spanning the gap. The CDR3, as DNA: TGTGCCAGCAGCTTATCACCAGTGAACACTGAAGCTTTCTTT. Encoded protein: CASSLSPVNTEAFF.

The chain joins TRBV6-5 to TRBJ2-1; TRBD2 aligns across 7 bases. The germline gives CDR1 MNHEY, CDR2 SVGAGI. After removal of 5 bases from V and 6 bases from J, the junction contained 7 bases not matched to a gene. The CDR3 sequence is 14 residues long. The CDR3 DNA sequence: TGTGCCAGCAGTACTAGCGCAACGACCAATGAGCAGTTCTTC. Protein product: CASSTSATTNEQFF.

The rearrangement uses TRBV18 and TRBJ1-1; maybe TRBD1 (5 bases). Germline V CDR1 and CDR2: KGHSH, LQKENI. The V end lost 3 bases, the J end lost 1 base, and 9 bases lay between the germline ends. The CDR3 is 14 amino acids. The CDR3 DNA reads TGTGCCAGCTCACCGTCCCAGGGGAACACTGAAGCTTTCTTT. Amino acids: CASSPSQGNTEAFF. Filled out from reference TRBV18 and TRBJ1-1, the complete variable domain reads NAGVMQNPRHLVRRRGQEARLRCSPMKGHSHVYWYRQLPEEGLKFMVYLQKENIIDESGMPKERFSAEFPKEGPSILRIQQVVRGDSAAYFCASSPSQGNTEAFFGQGTRLTVV.

V is TRBV5-1 and J is TRBJ2-7, with TRBD2 matching 10 bases. With 0 bases clipped from V and 7 bases from J, the junction kept 7 bases outside the gene matches. The germline V gene encodes CDR1 SGHRS and CDR2 YFSETQ. There are 15 residues in the CDR3. The CDR3 loop is CASSLARLAGEEQYF. CDR3 DNA sequence: TGCGCCAGCAGCTTGGCCAGGCTAGCGGGAGAAGAGCAGTACTTC.